The present entry profiles one TCR beta chain with its context. Its antigen is not known. This entry is derived from a study of blood T cells in healthy people across ages. Overall study results and limits: A greater number of naive CD4+ cells and higher diversity distinguished long-lived donors from aged donors. Per million T cells, TCR beta diversity dropped roughly linearly as age increased.

A J-beta primer mix and a sample-barcoded 5' primer were used in a second PCR of about 7 to 12 cycles. Each cDNA molecule was tagged by a template-switch adaptor that had 12 random nucleotides. One entry per CDR3 protein results from TCRdb running MiXCR on the 5' RACE reads. The data show roughly 1,800,000 distinct CDR3 sequences, around half seen once. Isolated per sample were at least 6 million PBMCs. This CDR3 spans 17 amino acids. Trimming removed 6 bases at V and 0 bases at J, with 23 bases between. CDR1 is SQVTM and CDR2 is ANQGSEA in the germline V gene. The clonotype originates from a woman in her thirties or forties in good health. The sequenced material came from blood. J is TRBJ1-1 and V is TRBV29-1; D is undetermined. The CDR3 nucleotides read TGCAGCGTCTCCCCCGGGCAGAAGGGAAGGGTGAACACTGAAGCTTTCTTT. Translation gives CSVSPGQKGRVNTEAFF.